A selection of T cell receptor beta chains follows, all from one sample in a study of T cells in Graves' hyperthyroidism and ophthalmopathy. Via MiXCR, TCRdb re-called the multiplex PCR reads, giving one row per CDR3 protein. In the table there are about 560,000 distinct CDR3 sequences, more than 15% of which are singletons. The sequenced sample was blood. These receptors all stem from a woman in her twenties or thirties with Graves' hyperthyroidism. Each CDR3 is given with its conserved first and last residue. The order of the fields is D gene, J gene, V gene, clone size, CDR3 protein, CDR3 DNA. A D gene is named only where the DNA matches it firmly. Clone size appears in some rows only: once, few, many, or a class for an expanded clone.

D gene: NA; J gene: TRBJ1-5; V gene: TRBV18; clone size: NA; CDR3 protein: CASSLGAGDNQPQHF; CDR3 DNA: TGTGCCAGCTCACTCGGGGCAGGGGATAATCAGCCCCAGCATTTT
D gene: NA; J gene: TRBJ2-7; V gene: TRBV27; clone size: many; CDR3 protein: CASSPAGRSYEQYF; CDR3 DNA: TGTGCCAGCAGCCCCGCTGGTAGGTCCTACGAGCAGTACTTC
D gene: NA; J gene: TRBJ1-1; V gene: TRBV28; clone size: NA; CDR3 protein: CATLQGFTEAFF; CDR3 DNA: TGTGCCACCCTCCAGGGGTTCACTGAAGCTTTCTTT
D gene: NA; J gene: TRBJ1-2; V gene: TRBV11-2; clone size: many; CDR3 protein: CASSLGANYGYTF; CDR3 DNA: TGTGCCAGCAGCTTAGGTGCTAACTATGGCTACACCTTC
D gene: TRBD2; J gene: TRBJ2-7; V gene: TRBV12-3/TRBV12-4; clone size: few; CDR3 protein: CASSIGLASTYGQYF; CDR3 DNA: TGTGCCAGCAGTATAGGACTAGCCTCCACCTACGGGCAGTACTTC
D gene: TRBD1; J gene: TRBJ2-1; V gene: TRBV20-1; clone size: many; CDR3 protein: CSARDGSTGTGNEQFF; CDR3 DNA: TGCAGTGCTAGAGATGGGAGTACAGGGACAGGCAATGAGCAGTTCTTC
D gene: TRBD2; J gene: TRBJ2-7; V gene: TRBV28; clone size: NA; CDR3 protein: CASTGLAGAGSPYEQYF; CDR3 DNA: TGTGCCAGCACCGGACTAGCGGGAGCTGGGTCCCCGTACGAGCAGTACTTC
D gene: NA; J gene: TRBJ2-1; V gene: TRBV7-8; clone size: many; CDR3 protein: CASSLGAGIGNEQFF; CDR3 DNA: TGTGCCAGCAGCTTAGGTGCGGGGATTGGGAATGAGCAGTTCTTC
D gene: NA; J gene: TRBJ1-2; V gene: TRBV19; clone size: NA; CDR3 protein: CASSFKTEHYGYTF; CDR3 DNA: TGTGCCAGTAGTTTCAAGACAGAGCACTATGGCTACACCTTC
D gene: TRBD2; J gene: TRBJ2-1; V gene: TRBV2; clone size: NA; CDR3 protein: CASRDPGTSGGLSSHNEQFF; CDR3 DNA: TGTGCCAGCAGGGACCCCGGGACTAGCGGGGGCCTCAGTAGCCACAATGAGCAGTTCTTC
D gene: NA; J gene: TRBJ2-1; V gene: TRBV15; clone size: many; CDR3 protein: CATSRVQGYNEQFF; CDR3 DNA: TGTGCCACCAGCAGAGTGCAGGGCTACAATGAGCAGTTCTTC
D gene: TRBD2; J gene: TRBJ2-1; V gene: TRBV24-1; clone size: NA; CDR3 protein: CATSDSSGRALNEQFF; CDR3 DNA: TGTGCCACCAGTGATTCTAGCGGGAGGGCCCTCAATGAGCAGTTCTTC
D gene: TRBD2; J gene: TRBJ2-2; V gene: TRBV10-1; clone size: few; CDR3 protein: CASRTGRGGQGGELFF; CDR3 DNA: TGCGCCAGCAGGACCGGGAGGGGGGGGCAGGGCGGGGAGCTGTTTTTT
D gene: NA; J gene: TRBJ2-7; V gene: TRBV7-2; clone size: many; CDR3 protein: CASSLRPGLRGEQYF; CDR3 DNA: TGTGCCAGCAGCTTAAGGCCGGGACTTCGCGGCGAGCAGTACTTC
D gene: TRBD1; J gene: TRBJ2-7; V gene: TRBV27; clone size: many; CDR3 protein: CASSLVSGTEEYF; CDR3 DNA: TGTGCCAGCAGTTTAGTTTCGGGGACAGAGGAGTACTTC
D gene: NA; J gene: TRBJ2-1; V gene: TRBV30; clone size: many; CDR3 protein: CAWSGGYNEQFF; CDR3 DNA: TGTGCCTGGAGTGGGGGGTACAATGAGCAGTTCTTC
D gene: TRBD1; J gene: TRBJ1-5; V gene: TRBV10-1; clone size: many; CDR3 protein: CASSQPSGTGGGQPQHF; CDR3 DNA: TGCGCCAGCAGCCAACCTTCCGGGACAGGGGGTGGACAGCCCCAGCATTTT
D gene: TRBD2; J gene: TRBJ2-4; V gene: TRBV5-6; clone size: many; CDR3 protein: CASSPGLGELENIQYF; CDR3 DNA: TGTGCCAGCAGCCCTGGACTAGGCGAACTAGAAAACATTCAGTACTTC
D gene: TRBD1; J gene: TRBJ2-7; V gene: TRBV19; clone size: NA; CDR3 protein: CATTDRLREQYF; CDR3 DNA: TGTGCCACCACGGACAGGTTACGCGAGCAGTACTTC
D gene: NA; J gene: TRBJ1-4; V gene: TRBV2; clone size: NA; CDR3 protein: CASRNPIEGLFF; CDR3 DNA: TGTGCCAGCAGGAACCCCATTGAGGGACTGTTTTTT
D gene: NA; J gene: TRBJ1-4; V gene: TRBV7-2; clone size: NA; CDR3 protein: CASSPGGAANEKLFF; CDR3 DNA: TGTGCCAGCAGCCCGGGGGGGGCGGCTAATGAAAAACTGTTTTTT